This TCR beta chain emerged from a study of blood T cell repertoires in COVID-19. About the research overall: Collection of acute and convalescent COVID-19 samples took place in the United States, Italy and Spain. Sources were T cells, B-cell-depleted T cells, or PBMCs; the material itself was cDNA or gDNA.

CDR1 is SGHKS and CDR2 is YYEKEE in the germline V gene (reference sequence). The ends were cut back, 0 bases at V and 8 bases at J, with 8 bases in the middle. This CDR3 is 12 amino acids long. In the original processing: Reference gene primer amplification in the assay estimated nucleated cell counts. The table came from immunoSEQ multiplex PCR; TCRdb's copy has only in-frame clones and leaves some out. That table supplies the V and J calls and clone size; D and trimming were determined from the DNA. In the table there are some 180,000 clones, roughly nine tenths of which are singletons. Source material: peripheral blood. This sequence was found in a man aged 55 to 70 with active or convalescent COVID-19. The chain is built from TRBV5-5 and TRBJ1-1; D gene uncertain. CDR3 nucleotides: TGTGCCAGCAGCTTGGGGGCAGGAGAAGCTTTCTTT. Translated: CASSLGAGEAFF.